The source of this TCR beta chain is a study of response to subunit inactivated influenza vaccine. General study points: Every seasonal influenza vaccination brings in few new T cells, the authors suggested.

The CDR3 contains 16 residues. TCRdb ran MiXCR on the RT-PCR reads and lists one entry per CDR3 protein. The data hold a few hundred thousand distinct CDR3 sequences, with roughly 22% observed a single time. On this clonotype: The target antigen is unknown.

The chain employs TRBV21-1 and TRBJ2-7; no check of the table's D call, TRBD1, against the DNA was made. TRBV21-1 is designated a pseudogene. The sequence was collected from a man aged 50 to 69 who received an inactivated influenza vaccine. The sample consisted of PBMCs from blood, taken 21 months after vaccination. The DNA of the CDR3 is TGTGCCAGCAGCAAAAAAGGGGACAGGTCGCTCTACGAGCAGTACTTC. Its protein is CASSKKGDRSLYEQYF.